Listed below are T cell receptor beta chains from one sample, sequenced in a study of molecular identifiers for immune sequencing clone quantification. TCRdb re-derived calls from the PCR reads in MiXCR, one entry per CDR3 protein. The table has about 630,000 distinct CDR3 sequences, 25% seen once. The material sequenced was naive CD8+ T cells from blood, with Jurkat cell RNA spiked in. All receptors derive from a human donor in good health. Some libraries in this study had Jurkat cell RNA spiked in. Each CDR3 is given with its conserved first and last residue. D genes are given only for firm matches. Expanded clones get a size class; other rows say once, few or many, or leave the size out.

clone_size,d_call,j_call,cdr3_length,v_call,cdr3_nt,cdr3_aa
.,.,TRBJ1-5,14,TRBV20-1,TGCAGTGCTAGAGCGTCCGGGGGCCGACAGCCCCAGCATTTT,CSARASGGRQPQHF
many,.,TRBJ2-7,13,TRBV5-6,TGTGCCAGCAGCCTGTTAGATTCCTACGAGCAGTACTTC,CASSLLDSYEQYF
many,TRBD2,TRBJ2-3,15,TRBV20-1,TGCAGTGCTAGAATGCTAGCGGCTAGCACAGATACGCAGTATTTT,CSARMLAASTDTQYF
many,TRBD2,TRBJ2-7,14,TRBV29-1,TGCAGCGTCGCCGGGGGGAGCGGGGCCTACGAGCAGTACTTC,CSVAGGSGAYEQYF
.,.,TRBJ1-1,12,TRBV19,TGTGCCAGCAGGCCCGGGAGCACTGAAGCTTTCTTT,CASRPGSTEAFF
.,.,TRBJ2-5,12,TRBV7-9,TGTGCCAGCAGCGTAAGTCATGGTGTGAAGTACTTC,CASSVSHGVKYF
.,.,TRBJ2-5,20,TRBV7-9,TGTGCCAGCAGCCTATACCGACAGGGGATTGGGCGGGAGAGAGGAGAGACCCAGTACTTC,CASSLYRQGIGRERGETQYF
many,TRBD2,TRBJ2-3,15,TRBV30,TGTGCCTGGACCTGGAGCGGGGGGGCAACAGATACGCAGTATTTT,CAWTWSGGATDTQYF
few,.,TRBJ1-4,16,TRBV5-4,TGTGCCAGCGGCATACAGGGAGGGACAACTAATGAAAAACTGTTTTTT,CASGIQGGTTNEKLFF
once,.,TRBJ2-7,14,TRBV5-1,TGCGCCCGCAGCCTGGGGGACCGCTCCTACGAGCAGTACTTC,CARSLGDRSYEQYF
many,.,TRBJ2-3,14,TRBV6-5,TGTGCCAGCAGTTACGGAATTTCGGGAGATACGCAGTATTTT,CASSYGISGDTQYF
many,TRBD2,TRBJ2-7,14,TRBV28,TGTGCCAGCAGCAAACTAGCGGGAGGTAGGGAGCAGTACTTC,CASSKLAGGREQYF
many,TRBD1,TRBJ2-3,16,TRBV10-3,TGTGCCATCAGAGCTGACCAGGGGGCCCTCACAGATACGCAGTATTTT,CAIRADQGALTDTQYF
many,TRBD2,TRBJ2-7,16,TRBV5-4,TGTGCCAGCAGCAATAGCGGGGGGCTTAGCTCCTACGAGCAGTACTTC,CASSNSGGLSSYEQYF
.,.,TRBJ2-4,14,TRBV25-1,TGTGCCAGCAGTGCCCCGGGACCGAAAAACATTCAGTACTTC,CASSAPGPKNIQYF
many,.,TRBJ1-5,15,TRBV28,TGTGCCAGCAGTTTCAGGACGGATAGCAATCAGCCCCAGCATTTT,CASSFRTDSNQPQHF
many,.,TRBJ2-4,14,TRBV29-1,TGCAGCGTTGAAGATTGGGGAAAGGGGAACATTCAGTACTTC,CSVEDWGKGNIQYF
few,TRBD2,TRBJ2-5,16,TRBV4-1,TGCGCCAGCAGCCAAGTTACCGGGGGGGTAAGAGAGACCCAGTACTTC,CASSQVTGGVRETQYF
few,.,TRBJ2-7,12,TRBV6-5,TGTGCCAGCAGTTACACGAACGGTGAGCAGTACTTC,CASSYTNGEQYF
few,.,TRBJ1-4,15,TRBV6-1,TGTGCCAGCAATCCTCTGGGACTAACTAATGAAAAACTGTTTTTT,CASNPLGLTNEKLFF
few,TRBD2,TRBJ2-3,19,TRBV27,TGTGCCAGCAGTTTATTGACTAGCGGGAGGGCTAAAGATTGGGATACGCAGTATTTT,CASSLLTSGRAKDWDTQYF
many,.,TRBJ1-5,13,TRBV28,TGTGCCAGCAGTTCGTCACAGGGATGGCCCCAGCATTTT,CASSSSQGWPQHF
few,.,TRBJ1-1,16,TRBV11-2,TGTGCCAGCAGCCCACAGAGTGCAGGGCTGGGCACTGAAGCTTTCTTT,CASSPQSAGLGTEAFF
few,.,TRBJ2-7,13,TRBV4-2,TGTGCCAGCAGCCAAGTGGGGGAAGGCGAGCAGTACTTC,CASSQVGEGEQYF
few,.,TRBJ2-2,12,TRBV6-2/TRBV6-3,TGTGCCAGCACCGCTCCCTTGGGGGAGCTGTTTTTT,CASTAPLGELFF
few,.,TRBJ1-4,15,TRBV5-1,TGCGCCAGCAGCCCCGGCCCACCCACTAATGAAAAACTGTTTTTT,CASSPGPPTNEKLFF
.,.,TRBJ2-1,17,TRBV7-8,TGTGCCAGCAGCTATCGGACAGAAGGGGCCTCTTACAATGAGCAGTTCTTC,CASSYRTEGASYNEQFF
few,.,TRBJ1-1,14,TRBV20-1,TGCAGTGCCAATTACCAGGGGATGAACACTGAAGCTTTCTTT,CSANYQGMNTEAFF
.,TRBD1,TRBJ2-7,14,TRBV18,TGTGCCAGCTCACCTTTTACAGGGGTACTCGAGCAGTACTTC,CASSPFTGVLEQYF
many,.,TRBJ2-3,13,TRBV18,TGTGCCAGCTCACCACCGGAGAGGGATACGCAGTATTTT,CASSPPERDTQYF
.,.,TRBJ2-7,16,TRBV5-4,TGTGCCAGCAGCTACTGGAGGGCAGGGGACTCCTACGAGCAGTACTTC,CASSYWRAGDSYEQYF
.,.,TRBJ2-3,12,TRBV12-3/TRBV12-4,TGTGCCAGCAGTTTGTACACAGATTCGCAGTATTTT,CASSLYTDSQYF
few,.,TRBJ2-5,14,TRBV6-2/TRBV6-3,TGTGCCAGCAGACCTTTCCAAGGGCTAGAGACCCAGTACTTC,CASRPFQGLETQYF
.,.,TRBJ1-1,15,TRBV7-6,TGTGCCAGCAGCTTAGTTGTCGGGGAGAACACTAAAGCTTTCTTC,CASSLVVGENTKAFF
.,.,TRBJ2-1,15,TRBV7-9,TGTGCCAGCAGCTTCTCTATGGAGATAGACAATGAGCAGTTCTTC,CASSFSMEIDNEQFF
many,.,TRBJ2-1,15,TRBV7-8,TGTGCCAGCAGCTTATTGGGGTTATCCTACAATGAGCAGTTCTTC,CASSLLGLSYNEQFF
.,.,TRBJ2-7,14,TRBV19,TGTGCCAGTAGAGCACAGGGCTACCCCTACGAGCAGTACTTC,CASRAQGYPYEQYF
.,.,TRBJ1-5,16,TRBV15,TGTGCCACCAGCAGAGACACGGGGGGCCTCGGTCAGCCCCAGCATTTT,CATSRDTGGLGQPQHF
.,.,TRBJ1-5,14,TRBV12-3/TRBV12-4,TGTGCCAGCAGCGACGCCCCCGGGAGTCAGCCCCAGCATTTT,CASSDAPGSQPQHF
.,.,TRBJ2-1,16,TRBV7-6,TGTGCCAGCAGCTTACTAGACGAGGCGTCCTACAATGAGCAGTTCTTC,CASSLLDEASYNEQFF
few,TRBD2,TRBJ2-5,16,TRBV7-9,TGTGCCAGCAGCTTAGGGGCGGGAGCTCCCCAAGAGACCCAGTACTTC,CASSLGAGAPQETQYF
many,TRBD1,TRBJ1-1,16,TRBV28,TGTGCCAGCAGGGACAGGGCCGGGACCATGAACACTGAAGCTTTCTTT,CASRDRAGTMNTEAFF
many,.,TRBJ1-4,13,TRBV27,TGTGCCAGCAAAGGGCAGAGTTATGAAAAACTGTTTTTT,CASKGQSYEKLFF
many,TRBD2,TRBJ2-5,15,TRBV6-6,TGTGCCAGCACCCCCCGACTAGCGGGAGTAGAGACCCAGTACTTC,CASTPRLAGVETQYF
many,.,TRBJ2-7,14,TRBV30,TGTGCCTGGAGTGTACAGGGCGATCCCCACGAGCAGTACTTC,CAWSVQGDPHEQYF
few,.,TRBJ2-7,13,TRBV28,TGTGCCAGCGTCGAGGACAGCTCCTACGAGCAGTACTTC,CASVEDSSYEQYF
.,.,TRBJ1-6,16,TRBV3-1,TGTGCCAGCAGTCAACGGGACACCGGTGGAGTTGCATCCCTCCACTTT,CASSQRDTGGVASLHF